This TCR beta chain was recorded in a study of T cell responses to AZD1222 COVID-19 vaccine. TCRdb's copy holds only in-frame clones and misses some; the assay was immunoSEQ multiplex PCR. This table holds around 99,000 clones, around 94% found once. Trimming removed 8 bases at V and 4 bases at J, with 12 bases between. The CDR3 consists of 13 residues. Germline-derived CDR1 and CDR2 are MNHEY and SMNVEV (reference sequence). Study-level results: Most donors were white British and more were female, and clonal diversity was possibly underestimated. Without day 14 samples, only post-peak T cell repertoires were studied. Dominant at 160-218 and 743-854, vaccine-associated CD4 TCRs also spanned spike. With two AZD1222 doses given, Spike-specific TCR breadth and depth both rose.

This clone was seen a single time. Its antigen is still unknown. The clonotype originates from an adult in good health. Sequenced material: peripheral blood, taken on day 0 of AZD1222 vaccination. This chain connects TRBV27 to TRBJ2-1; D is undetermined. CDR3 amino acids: CASSRSEYNEQFF. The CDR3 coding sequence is TGTGCCAGCTCGAGGAGCGAATACAATGAGCAGTTCTTC.